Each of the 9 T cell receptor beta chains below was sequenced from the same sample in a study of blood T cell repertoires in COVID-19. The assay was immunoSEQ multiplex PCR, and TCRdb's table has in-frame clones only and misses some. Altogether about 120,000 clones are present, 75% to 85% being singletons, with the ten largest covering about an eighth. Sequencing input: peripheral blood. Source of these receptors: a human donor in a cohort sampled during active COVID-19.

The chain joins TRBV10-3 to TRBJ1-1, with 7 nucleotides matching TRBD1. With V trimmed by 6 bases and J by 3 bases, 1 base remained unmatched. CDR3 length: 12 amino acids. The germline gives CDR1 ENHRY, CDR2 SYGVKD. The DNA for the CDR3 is TGTGCCATCAGCCAGGGGGACACTGAAGCTTTCTTT. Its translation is CAISQGDTEAFF.

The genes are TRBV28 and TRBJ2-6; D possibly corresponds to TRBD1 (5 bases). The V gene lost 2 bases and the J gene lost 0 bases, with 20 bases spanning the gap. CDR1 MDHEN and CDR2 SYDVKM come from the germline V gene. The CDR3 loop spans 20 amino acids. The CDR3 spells CASSLGQGWLRPSGANVLTF. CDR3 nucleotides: TGTGCCAGCAGTTTAGGTCAGGGCTGGCTCCGTCCCTCTGGGGCCAACGTCCTGACTTTC.

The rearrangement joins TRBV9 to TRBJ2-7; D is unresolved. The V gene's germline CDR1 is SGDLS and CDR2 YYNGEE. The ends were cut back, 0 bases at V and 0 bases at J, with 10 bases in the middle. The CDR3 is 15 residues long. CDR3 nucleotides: TGTGCCAGCAGCGTAGACCCGTATAGCTCCTACGAGCAGTACTTC. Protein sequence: CASSVDPYSSYEQYF.

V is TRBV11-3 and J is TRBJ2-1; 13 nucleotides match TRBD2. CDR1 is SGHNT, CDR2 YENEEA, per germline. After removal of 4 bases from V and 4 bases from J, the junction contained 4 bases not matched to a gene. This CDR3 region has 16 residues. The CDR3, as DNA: TGTGCCAGCAGCTCTCGACTAGCGGGGGGTTACAATGAGCAGTTCTTC. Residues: CASSSRLAGGYNEQFF. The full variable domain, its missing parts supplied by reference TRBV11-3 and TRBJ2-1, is EAGVVQSPRYKIIEKKQPVAFWCNPISGHNTLYWYLQNLGQGPELLIRYENEEAVDDSQLPKDRFSAERLKGVDSTLKIQPAELGDSAVYLCASSSRLAGGYNEQFFGPGTRLTVL.

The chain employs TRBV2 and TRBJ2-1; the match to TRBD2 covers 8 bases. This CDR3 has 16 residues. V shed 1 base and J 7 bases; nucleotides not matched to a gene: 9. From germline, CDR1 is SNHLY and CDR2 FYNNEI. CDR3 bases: TGTGCCAGCAGTGAAGTGACGAGCGGGGGTTTTAATGAGCAGTTCTTC. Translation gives CASSEVTSGGFNEQFF.

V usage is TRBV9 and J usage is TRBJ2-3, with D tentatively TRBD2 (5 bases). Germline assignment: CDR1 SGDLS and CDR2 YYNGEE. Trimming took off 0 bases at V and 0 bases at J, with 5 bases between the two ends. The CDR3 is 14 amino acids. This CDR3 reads CASSVGTSTDTQYF. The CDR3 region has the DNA TGTGCCAGCAGCGTAGGGACTAGCACAGATACGCAGTATTTT.

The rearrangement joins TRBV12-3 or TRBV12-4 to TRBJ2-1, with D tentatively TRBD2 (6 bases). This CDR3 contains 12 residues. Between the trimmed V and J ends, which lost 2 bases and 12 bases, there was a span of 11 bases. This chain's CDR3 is CASSLSGVLQFF. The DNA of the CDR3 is TGTGCCAGCAGTTTATCGGGGGTGCTGCAGTTCTTC.

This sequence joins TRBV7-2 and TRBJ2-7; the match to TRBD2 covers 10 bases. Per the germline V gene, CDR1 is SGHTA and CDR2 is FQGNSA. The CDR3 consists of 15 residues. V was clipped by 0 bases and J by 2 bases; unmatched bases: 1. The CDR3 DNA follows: TGTGCCAGCAGCTTAGCACTAGCGGGGCCCTACGAGCAGTACTTC. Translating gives CASSLALAGPYEQYF.

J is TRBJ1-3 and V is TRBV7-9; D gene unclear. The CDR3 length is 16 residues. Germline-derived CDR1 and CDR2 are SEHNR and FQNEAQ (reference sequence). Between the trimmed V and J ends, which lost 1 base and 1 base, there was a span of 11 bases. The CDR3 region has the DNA TGTGCCAGCAGCTTAGGGGCCGGAGGGTCTGGAAACACCATATATTTT. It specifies CASSLGAGGSGNTIYF. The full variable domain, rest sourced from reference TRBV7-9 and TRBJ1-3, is DTGVSQNPRHKITKRGQNVTFRCDPISEHNRLYWYRQTLGQGPEFLTYFQNEAQLEKSRLLSDRFSAERPKGSFSTLEIQRTEQGDSAMYLCASSLGAGGSGNTIYFGEGSWLTVV.